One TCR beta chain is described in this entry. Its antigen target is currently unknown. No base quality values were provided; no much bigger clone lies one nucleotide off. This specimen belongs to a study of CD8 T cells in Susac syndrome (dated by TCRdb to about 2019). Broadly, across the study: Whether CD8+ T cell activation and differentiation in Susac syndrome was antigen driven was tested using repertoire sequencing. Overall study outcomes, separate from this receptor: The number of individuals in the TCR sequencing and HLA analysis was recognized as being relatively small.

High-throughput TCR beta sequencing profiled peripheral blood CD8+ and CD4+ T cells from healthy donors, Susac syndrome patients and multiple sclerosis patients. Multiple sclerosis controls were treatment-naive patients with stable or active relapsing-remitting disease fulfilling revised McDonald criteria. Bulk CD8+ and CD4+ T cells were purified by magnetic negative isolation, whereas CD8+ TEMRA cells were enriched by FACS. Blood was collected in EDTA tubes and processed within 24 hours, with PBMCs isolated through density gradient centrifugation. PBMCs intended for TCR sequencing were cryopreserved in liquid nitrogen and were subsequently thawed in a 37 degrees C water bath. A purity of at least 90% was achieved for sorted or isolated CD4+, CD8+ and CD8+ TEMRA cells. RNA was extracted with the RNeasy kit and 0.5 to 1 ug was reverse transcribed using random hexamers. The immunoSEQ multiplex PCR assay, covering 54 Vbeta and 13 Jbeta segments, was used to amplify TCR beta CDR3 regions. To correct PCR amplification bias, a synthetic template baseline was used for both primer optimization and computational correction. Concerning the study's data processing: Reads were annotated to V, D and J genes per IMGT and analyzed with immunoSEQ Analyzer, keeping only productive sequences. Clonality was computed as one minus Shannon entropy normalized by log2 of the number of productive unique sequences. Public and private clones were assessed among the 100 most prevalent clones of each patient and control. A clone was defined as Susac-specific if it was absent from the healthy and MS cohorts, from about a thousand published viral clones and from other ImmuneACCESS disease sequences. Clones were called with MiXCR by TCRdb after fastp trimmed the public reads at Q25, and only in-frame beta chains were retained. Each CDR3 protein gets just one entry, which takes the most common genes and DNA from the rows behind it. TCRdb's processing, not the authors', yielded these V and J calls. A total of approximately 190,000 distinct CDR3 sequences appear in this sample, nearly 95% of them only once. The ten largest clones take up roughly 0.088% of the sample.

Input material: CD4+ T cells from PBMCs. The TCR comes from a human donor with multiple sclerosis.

The CDR3 corresponds to CAWNWNSGGETQYF. In nucleotides, the sequence is TGTGCCTGGAACTGGAATAGCGGGGGGGAGACCCAGTACTTC. The chain uses TRBV30 and TRBJ2-5; the junction holds 10 bases that match TRBD2. The CDR3 has 14 amino acids, counting the end cysteine and phenylalanine. The retained sequence is limited to the CDR3, 42 bases, with the frame set at the first base. CDR1 and CDR2 (GTSNPN, SVGIG) derive from the germline V gene (reference sequence). V ends up 4 bases short and J 5 bases short, with an unmatched junction base count of 7. Beyond the CDR3, the reference TRBV30 and TRBJ2-5 genes provide the residues; the full variable domain reads: SQTIHQWPATLVQPVGSPLSLECTVEGTSNPNLYWYRQAAGRGLQLLFYSVGIGQISSEVPQNLSASRPQDRQFILSSKKLLLSDSGFYLCAWNWNSGGETQYFGPGTRLLVL.